Below are 5 T cell receptor beta chains sequenced from a single sample in a study of cytomegalovirus exposure and HLA in healthy donors. Both 60 Vbeta primers and 13 Jbeta primers went into the PCR. The protocol was immunoSEQ multiplex PCR, while the TCRdb copy is restricted to in-frame clones and leaves out a portion. Of around 210,000 clones in the sample, roughly 78% were seen once. Sequenced: PBMCs. Source of these receptors: a boy between 10 and 17 years old in good health and CMV-seronegative.

This clone turned up a few times. The CDR3 loop reads CASSWSRGGGGGYTF. For the CDR3, the DNA is TGTGCCAGCAGTTGGTCGCGAGGCGGCGGAGGAGGCTACACCTTC. The rearrangement uses TRBV28 and TRBJ1-2; D call uncertain. Trimming cost V 4 bases and J 8 bases, with 20 bases left between them. This CDR3 region has 15 residues. From germline, CDR1 is MDHEN and CDR2 SYDVKM.

In this sample, this clone turned up once. This chain joins TRBV15 and TRBJ1-1, with D possibly matching TRBD1 (5 bases). V was pared by 3 bases and J by 11 bases, with 13 bases between. Per germline, CDR1 LNHNV and CDR2 YYDKDF (reference sequence). The CDR3 runs 12 residues. CDR3 region: CATSRPGGSAFF. DNA of the CDR3: TGTGCCACCAGCAGGCCCGGGGGGTCCGCTTTCTTT.

The gene calls are TRBV2 and TRBJ2-1, with a tentative D call TRBD1 (5 bases). CDR1 and CDR2 from the germline V gene are SNHLY and FYNNEI. Trimming pared 2 bases from V and 0 bases from J, leaving 8 bases between. CDR3 length: 15 amino acids. Here the CDR3 reads CASSELQGSYNEQFF. The CDR3 DNA is TGTGCCAGCAGTGAACTCCAGGGCTCCTACAATGAGCAGTTCTTC.

This chain connects TRBV4-1 to TRBJ1-4, with D unclear. The germline gives CDR1 MGHRA, CDR2 YSYEKL. V was shortened by 1 base and J by 0 bases, with 6 bases between the two germline ends. The CDR3 contains 15 residues. The CDR3 nucleotides are TGCGCCAGCAGCCAAGGCGGGACAACTAATGAAAAACTGTTTTTT. Translated: CASSQGGTTNEKLFF.

The rearrangement links TRBV11-3 to TRBJ2-3; TRBD2 agrees at 7 bases. CDR1 is SGHNT, CDR2 YENEEA, per germline. Losses at the gene ends were 3 bases for V and 1 base for J; bases not matched to a gene: 4. The CDR3 totals 15 residues. CDR3 sequence: CASSFAGDGTDTQYF. For the CDR3, the DNA is TGTGCCAGCAGCTTCGCGGGAGATGGCACAGATACGCAGTATTTT. Supplemented by reference TRBV11-3 and TRBJ2-3, the full variable domain reads EAGVVQSPRYKIIEKKQPVAFWCNPISGHNTLYWYLQNLGQGPELLIRYENEEAVDDSQLPKDRFSAERLKGVDSTLKIQPAELGDSAVYLCASSFAGDGTDTQYFGPGTRLTVL.